The rows below give T cell receptor beta chains drawn from one sample of a study of vaccination and CD4 T cells after COVID-19. Antigens for these TCRs are unknown. TCRdb passed the PCR reads through MiXCR, listing each CDR3 protein once. The sample lists tens of thousands of distinct CDR3 sequences, 50% occurring once. The sample here was CD4+ T cells from blood, cultured in vitro, taken before SARS-CoV-2 vaccination. These receptors all stem from a human donor who received a COVID-19 vaccine. The CDR3 runs from the conserved cysteine through the conserved F or W. A D gene is named only where the DNA matches it firmly. Size tells how often a clone was seen (once, few, many) or the class of an expanded clone, and some rows leave it out.

J gene,V gene,D gene,clone size,CDR3 protein,CDR3 DNA
TRBJ1-2,TRBV18,.,.,CASSPLYRPGPRDGYTF,TGTGCCAGCTCACCACTCTACAGGCCAGGTCCTCGGGATGGCTACACCTTC
TRBJ1-6,TRBV29-1,.,.,CSAREVGRHF,TGCAGCGCCCGAGAGGTGGGCCGACACTTT
TRBJ2-5,TRBV19,TRBD2,.,CASSPLAGGTRGKETQYF,TGTGCCAGTAGCCCGCTAGCGGGGGGGACCCGGGGTAAGGAGACCCAGTACTTC
TRBJ1-1,TRBV27,.,.,CASSFRGEGAFF,TGTGCCAGCAGTTTCAGGGGCGAGGGAGCTTTCTTT
TRBJ2-3,TRBV25-1,TRBD2,.,CASSQDGLAGIRTSTDTQYF,TGTGCCAGCAGCCAAGATGGACTAGCGGGAATACGCACGAGCACAGATACGCAGTATTTT
TRBJ1-2,TRBV7-8,.,few,CASSLHRGAGDIYTF,TGTGCCAGCAGCTTACACCGAGGGGCAGGGGACATCTACACCTTC
TRBJ2-7,TRBV7-8,.,.,CASARAIDFYEQCF,TGTGCCAGCGCTAGGGCGATAGATTTCTACGAGCAGTGCTTC
TRBJ1-2,TRBV29-1,TRBD1,.,CSVGGQGAYGYTF,TGCAGCGTTGGCGGACAGGGGGCCTATGGCTACACCTTC
TRBJ2-5,TRBV5-6,.,.,CASSLKITQETQYF,TGTGCCAGCAGCTTAAAGATAACACAAGAGACCCAGTACTTC
TRBJ2-5,TRBV2,.,few,CASSEIETQYF,TGTGCCAGCAGTGAGATAGAGACCCAGTACTTC
TRBJ1-5,TRBV24-1,TRBD1,.,CATSRGLEQPQHF,TGTGCCACCAGCAGGGGGTTAGAGCAGCCCCAGCATTTT
TRBJ1-4,TRBV12-3/TRBV12-4,TRBD1,few,CASRADRGKLFF,TGTGCCAGCAGGGCCGACAGGGGAAAACTGTTTTTT
TRBJ2-5,TRBV6-2/TRBV6-3,TRBD2,.,CASSRPLAGERETQYF,TGTGCCAGCAGTCGCCCCCTAGCGGGGGAAAGAGAGACCCAGTACTTC
TRBJ1-3,TRBV30,.,.,CAWSRGGSGNTIYF,TGTGCCTGGAGTCGAGGGGGATCTGGAAACACCATATATTTT
TRBJ1-2,TRBV5-4,.,.,CASSLARSNYGYTF,TGTGCCAGCAGCTTGGCCCGATCTAACTATGGCTACACCTTC
TRBJ1-2,TRBV5-6,.,once,CASSFIHRGGAAGYTF,TGTGCCAGCAGCTTCATTCATCGCGGGGGGGCGGCTGGCTACACCTTC
TRBJ1-1,TRBV5-1,.,.,CASSLRGGYEAFF,TGCGCCAGCAGCTTGAGGGGGGGGTATGAAGCTTTCTTT
TRBJ1-1,TRBV20-1,TRBD1,.,CSARERAGGIRWTEAFF,TGCAGTGCTAGAGAACGAGCAGGGGGTATAAGGTGGACTGAAGCTTTCTTT
TRBJ2-2,TRBV29-1,TRBD1,.,CSASVDRVDGELFF,TGCAGCGCTTCAGTCGACAGGGTCGACGGGGAGCTGTTTTTT
TRBJ2-3,TRBV24-1,TRBD2,few,CATSDLTRTSGGLTDTQYF,TGTGCCACCAGTGATCTAACTCGGACTAGCGGGGGGCTCACAGATACGCAGTATTTT
TRBJ2-2,TRBV5-1,TRBD1,once,CASSLVGRGPPNTGELFF,TGCGCCAGCAGCTTGGTGGGCAGGGGGCCCCCGAACACCGGGGAGCTGTTTTTT
TRBJ2-7,TRBV6-1,.,.,CASSTNRDAGREQYF,TGTGCCAGCAGCACAAACCGGGACGCTGGTCGCGAGCAGTACTTC
TRBJ1-2,TRBV30,TRBD1,.,CAWSWKTGGSLNYGYTF,TGTGCCTGGAGTTGGAAGACAGGGGGTAGTCTAAACTATGGCTACACCTTC
TRBJ2-5,TRBV9,.,.,CASSVARGRGQETQYF,TGTGCCAGCAGCGTCGCCAGGGGACGGGGCCAAGAGACCCAGTACTTC
TRBJ2-1,TRBV21-1,.,.,CASSKAEPGHRPDYNEQFF,TGTGCCAGCAGCAAAGCGGAACCAGGACACAGACCCGATTACAATGAGCAGTTCTTC
TRBJ1-5,TRBV6-1,TRBD1,few,CASRSTGDNQPQHF,TGTGCCAGCAGGTCGACAGGGGACAATCAGCCCCAGCATTTT
TRBJ1-2,TRBV12-3/TRBV12-4,.,.,CASSFGGVGYTF,TGTGCCAGCAGTTTCGGGGGGGTCGGCTACACCTTC
TRBJ2-1,TRBV19,.,.,CASRSQDSYNEQFF,TGTGCCAGTCGAAGCCAGGACTCCTACAATGAGCAGTTCTTC
TRBJ1-2,TRBV5-1,TRBD1,.,CASSFDRGDGYTF,TGCGCCAGCAGCTTCGACAGGGGAGATGGCTACACCTTC
TRBJ1-2,TRBV7-9,TRBD1,few,CASSEQGATYGYTF,TGTGCCAGCAGCGAACAGGGGGCGACGTATGGCTACACCTTC
TRBJ2-5,TRBV20-1,.,.,CSARGVPTGRLVAYQETQYF,TGCAGTGCTAGAGGTGTTCCGACAGGGAGGTTGGTGGCCTACCAAGAGACCCAGTACTTC
TRBJ1-2,TRBV19,TRBD1,.,CASSIRTGGSYGYTF,TGTGCCAGTAGTATTCGGACAGGGGGAAGCTATGGCTACACCTTC
TRBJ2-7,TRBV2,.,.,CASSESRGSYEQYF,TGTGCCAGCAGTGAATCCCGGGGCTCCTACGAGCAGTACTTC
TRBJ1-2,TRBV19,.,.,CASISQSGELEDYGYTF,TGTGCCAGTATTTCACAGTCGGGGGAATTAGAGGACTATGGCTACACCTTC
TRBJ2-7,TRBV7-8,.,.,CASTTRDSTYEQYF,TGTGCCAGCACCACCCGGGACTCTACCTACGAGCAGTACTTC
TRBJ1-2,TRBV19,TRBD1,few,CASTPDRVAGYTF,TGTGCCAGTACTCCGGACAGGGTTGCTGGCTACACCTTC
TRBJ2-1,TRBV10-1,TRBD2,once,CASSRTSGDEQFF,TGCGCCAGCAGTCGGACTAGCGGGGATGAGCAGTTCTTC
TRBJ2-5,TRBV20-1,.,.,CSATRGGGQYF,TGCAGTGCTACGAGGGGAGGGGGCCAGTACTTC
TRBJ2-7,TRBV29-1,.,.,CSAGGPGGEQYF,TGCAGCGCTGGGGGGCCAGGAGGCGAGCAGTACTTC
TRBJ2-1,TRBV12-3/TRBV12-4,TRBD1,.,CASSLAQGASEQFF,TGTGCCAGCAGTTTAGCTCAGGGGGCGAGTGAGCAGTTCTTC